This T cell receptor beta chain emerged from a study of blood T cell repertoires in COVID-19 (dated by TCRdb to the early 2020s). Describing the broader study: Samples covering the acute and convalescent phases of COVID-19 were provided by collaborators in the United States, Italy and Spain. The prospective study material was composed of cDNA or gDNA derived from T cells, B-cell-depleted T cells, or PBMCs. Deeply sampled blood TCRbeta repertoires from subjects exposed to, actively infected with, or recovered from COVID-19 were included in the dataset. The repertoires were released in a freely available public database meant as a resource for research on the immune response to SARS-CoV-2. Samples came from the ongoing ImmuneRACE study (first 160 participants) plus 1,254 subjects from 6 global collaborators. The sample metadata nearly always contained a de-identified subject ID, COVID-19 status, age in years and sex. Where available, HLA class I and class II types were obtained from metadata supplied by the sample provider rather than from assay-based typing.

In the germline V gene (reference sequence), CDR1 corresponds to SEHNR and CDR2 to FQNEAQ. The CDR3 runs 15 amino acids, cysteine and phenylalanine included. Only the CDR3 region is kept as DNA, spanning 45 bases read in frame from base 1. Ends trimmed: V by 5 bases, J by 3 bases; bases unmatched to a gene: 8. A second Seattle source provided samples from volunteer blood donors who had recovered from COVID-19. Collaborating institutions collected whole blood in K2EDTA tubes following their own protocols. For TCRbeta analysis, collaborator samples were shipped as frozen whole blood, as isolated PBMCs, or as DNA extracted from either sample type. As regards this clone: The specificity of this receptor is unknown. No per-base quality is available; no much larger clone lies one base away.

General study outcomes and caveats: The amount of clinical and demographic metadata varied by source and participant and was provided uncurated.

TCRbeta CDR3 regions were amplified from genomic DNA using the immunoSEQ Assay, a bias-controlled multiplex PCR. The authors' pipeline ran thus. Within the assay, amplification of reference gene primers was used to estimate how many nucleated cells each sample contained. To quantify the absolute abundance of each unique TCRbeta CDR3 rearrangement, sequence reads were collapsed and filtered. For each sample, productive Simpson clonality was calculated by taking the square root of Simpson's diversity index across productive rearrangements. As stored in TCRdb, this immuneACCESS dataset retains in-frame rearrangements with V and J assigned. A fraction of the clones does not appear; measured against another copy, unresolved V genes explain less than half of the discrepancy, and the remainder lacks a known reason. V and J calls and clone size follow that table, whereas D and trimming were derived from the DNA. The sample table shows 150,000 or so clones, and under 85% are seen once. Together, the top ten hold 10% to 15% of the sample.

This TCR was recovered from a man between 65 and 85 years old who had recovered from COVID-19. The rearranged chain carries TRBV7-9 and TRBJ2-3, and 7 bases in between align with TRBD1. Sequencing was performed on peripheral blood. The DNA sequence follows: TGTGCCAGCAGCCCGGACGGGACAGCTACAGATACGCAGTATTTT. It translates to CASSPDGTATDTQYF.